The T cell receptor beta chain under discussion was sequenced for a study of cytomegalovirus exposure and HLA in healthy donors. CDR1 and CDR2 from the germline V gene are SQVTM and ANQGSEA. The CDR3 runs 13 residues. The V end lost 4 bases, the J end lost 5 bases, and 14 bases lay between the germline ends. The PCR had 60 Vbeta and 13 Jbeta primers. The protocol was immunoSEQ multiplex PCR, while the TCRdb copy is restricted to in-frame clones and leaves out a portion. This table holds about 140,000 clones, 60% to 80% found once. The rearrangement uses TRBV29-1 and TRBJ1-1; possibly TRBD1 for D (5 bases). Sequencing used PBMCs. The TCR sequence derives from a man younger than 45 in good health and CMV-seronegative. In nucleotides, the CDR3 is TGCAGCGTTGTAGGGGTTTCATGGACTGAAGCTTTCTTT. Translated, it gives CSVVGVSWTEAFF.